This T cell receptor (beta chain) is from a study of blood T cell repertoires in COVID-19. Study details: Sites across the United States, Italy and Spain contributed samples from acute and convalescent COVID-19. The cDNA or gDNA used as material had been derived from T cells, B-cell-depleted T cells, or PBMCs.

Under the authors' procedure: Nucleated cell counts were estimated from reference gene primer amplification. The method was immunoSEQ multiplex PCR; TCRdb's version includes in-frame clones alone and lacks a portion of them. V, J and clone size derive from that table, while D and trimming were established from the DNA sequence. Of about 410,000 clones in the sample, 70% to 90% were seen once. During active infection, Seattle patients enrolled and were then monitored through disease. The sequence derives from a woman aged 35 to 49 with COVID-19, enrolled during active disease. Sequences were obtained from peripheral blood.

For the CDR3, the DNA is TGTGCCAGCATAAAGGGCGCAGGGGGCGTCACTGAAGCTTTCTTT. Protein product: CASIKGAGGVTEAFF. The genes are TRBV19 and TRBJ1-1, with TRBD1 matching 8 bases. CDR1 and CDR2 (germline): LNHDA, SQIVND (reference sequence). J was trimmed by 4 bases and V by 9 bases; bases with no gene match: 13. This CDR3 has 15 amino acids.